Listed here are 15 T cell receptor beta chains from one sample, sequenced in a study of radiotherapy plus CTLA-4 blockade in lung cancer. Some clones are missing from TCRdb's copy, which holds only in-frame ones; the method was immunoSEQ multiplex PCR. The sample lists more than 90,000 clones, roughly 80% seen once, with approximately 4.7% in the top ten. Sequenced material: peripheral blood, taken from a patient treated with radiotherapy plus ipilimumab. These receptors were taken from a human donor with non-small cell lung cancer who had a partial response to radiotherapy plus ipilimumab.

The sample holds a few counts of this clone. The chain recombines TRBV7-9 with TRBJ1-4; D gene unclear. Per the germline V gene, CDR1 is SEHNR and CDR2 is FQNEAQ (reference sequence). The CDR3 runs 15 residues. Trimming removed 5 bases at V and 0 bases at J, with 10 bases between. The CDR3 coding sequence is TGTGCCAGCAGCACGACTCTTGCAACTAATGAAAAACTGTTTTTT. Translating it yields CASSTTLATNEKLFF.

J is TRBJ2-6 and V is TRBV25-1; a possible D gene is TRBD2 (5 bases). V was pared by 2 bases and J by 2 bases, with 7 bases between. Germline lookup yields CDR1 MGHDK and CDR2 SYGVNS. The CDR3 sequence is 15 residues long. The DNA for the CDR3 is TGTGCCAGCAGTGAAACGAGGGCTGGGGCCAACGTCCTGACTTTC. Translated: CASSETRAGANVLTF.

The rearrangement links TRBV30 to TRBJ1-2; TRBD1 is a possible D gene (5 bases). This CDR3 region has 13 residues. Germline V lookup: CDR1 GTSNPN, CDR2 SVGIG (reference sequence). Trimming took 0 bases from V and 8 from J, leaving 13 bases between them. DNA of the CDR3: TGTGCCTGGAGTGTCGGGAGTCAGGGAGGCTACACCTTC. Translating gives CAWSVGSQGGYTF.

The rearrangement uses TRBV27 and TRBJ2-6; 13 nucleotides agree with TRBD2. The V gene end was trimmed by 7 bases and the J gene end by 3 bases; junction bases not matched to a gene: 3. Germline CDR1 is MNHEY and CDR2 is SMNVEV (reference sequence). The CDR3 spans 16 residues. CDR3 nucleotides: TGTGCCAGCACCCGGACTAGCGGGAGTGGGGCCAACGTCCTGACTTTC. This translates into CASTRTSGSGANVLTF. The full variable domain, in which reference TRBV27 and TRBJ2-6 provide the parts outside the CDR3, is EAQVTQNPRYLITVTGKKLTVTCSQNMNHEYMSWYRQDPGLGLRQIYYSMNVEVTDKGDVPEGYKVSRKEKRNFPLILESPSPNQTSLYFCASTRTSGSGANVLTFGAGSRLTVL.

This sequence joins TRBV7-2 and TRBJ2-1, with 11 bases aligning to TRBD2. Trimming at V came to 5 bases and at J to 6 bases, leaving 6 bases not matched to a gene. CDR1 SGHTA and CDR2 FQGNSA come from the germline V gene. The CDR3 totals 15 residues. The CDR3 DNA reads as TGTGCCAGCAGCACCACTAGCGGGAGTCTCAATGAGCAGTTCTTC. It yields the protein CASSTTSGSLNEQFF.

The chain combines TRBV2 with TRBJ1-5; the D is unclear. The CDR3 sequence is 12 residues long. Germline loops: CDR1 SNHLY, CDR2 FYNNEI. V lost 7 bases and J 3 bases, leaving 7 bases between the germline ends. The CDR3: CASTENNQPQHF. As DNA, the CDR3 is TGTGCCAGCACCGAGAACAATCAGCCCCAGCATTTT. Full variable domain (rest looked up from reference TRBV2 and TRBJ1-5): EPEVTQTPSHQVTQMGQEVILRCVPISNHLYFYWYRQILGQKVEFLVSFYNNEISEKSEIFDDQFSVERPDGSNFTLKIRSTKLEDSAMYFCASTENNQPQHFGDGTRLSIL.

This clone was seen a handful of times. The rearrangement joins TRBV5-6 to TRBJ2-2; possible D gene TRBD2, 6 bases. Trimming took 0 bases from V and 7 from J, leaving 16 bases between them. The germline V gene encodes CDR1 SGHDT and CDR2 YYEEEE. The CDR3 covers 16 residues. The CDR3 coding sequence is TGTGCCAGCAGCTTGGAGGGGTCGGGAGATGTCGGGGAGCTGTTTTTT. Encoded protein: CASSLEGSGDVGELFF.

This rearrangement joins TRBV7-2 to TRBJ2-7; 11 nucleotides agree with TRBD1. Germline lookup yields CDR1 SGHTA and CDR2 FQGNSA. The CDR3 contains 16 residues. The V gene end was trimmed by 5 bases and the J gene end by 3 bases; junction bases not matched to a gene: 9. The CDR3 reads CASSLGQGASGYEQYV. The DNA for the CDR3 is TGTGCCAGCAGCCTCGGACAGGGGGCCTCGGGCTACGAGCAGTACGTC.

The gene calls are TRBV30 and TRBJ2-1; tentative D call: TRBD2 (6 bases). The CDR3 is 15 amino acids. Germline loops: CDR1 GTSNPN, CDR2 SVGIG (reference sequence). V lost 5 bases and J lost 7, with 21 bases in between. The CDR3 reads CAWGGTPGGWNEQFF. The CDR3 region has the DNA TGTGCCTGGGGTGGGACTCCGGGTGGGTGGAATGAGCAGTTCTTC. Filled out from reference TRBV30 and TRBJ2-1, the complete variable domain reads SQTIHQWPATLVQPVGSPLSLECTVEGTSNPNLYWYRQAAGRGLQLLFYSVGIGQISSEVPQNLSASRPQDRQFILSSKKLLLSDSGFYLCAWGGTPGGWNEQFFGPGTRLTVL.

The chain employs TRBV28 and TRBJ1-2; 9 nucleotides line up with TRBD1. The germline V gene encodes CDR1 MDHEN and CDR2 SYDVKM. After removal of 2 bases from V and 8 bases from J, the junction contained 9 bases not matched to a gene. The CDR3 spans 15 residues. The CDR3 nucleotides read TGTGCCAGCAGTTTAGGGACAGGGAGGATTGGCGGCTACACCTTC. Translating it yields CASSLGTGRIGGYTF.

The V call is TRBV7-9, the J call TRBJ2-1, with 14 bases fitting TRBD2. Germline V gene data show CDR1 as SEHNR and CDR2 as FQNEAQ (reference sequence). V dropped 4 bases and J dropped 10; count of bases not matched to a gene: 9. The CDR3 covers 16 residues. CDR3 sequence reads: CASSSSSGLAGVEQFF. CDR3 nucleotide sequence: TGTGCCAGCAGCTCGAGTTCGGGACTAGCGGGAGTCGAGCAGTTCTTC.

This clone was observed a few times. The genes are TRBV18 and TRBJ1-5; TRBD1 matches 7 bases. In germline, CDR1 is KGHSH, CDR2 LQKENI. V gave up 4 bases and J gave up 0 bases; unmatched junction bases: 3. CDR3 length equals 15 residues. CDR3 sequence: CASSLGTVSNQPQHF. In nucleotides, the CDR3 is TGTGCCAGCTCACTTGGGACAGTTAGCAATCAGCCCCAGCATTTT. The variable domain in full, with the rest retrieved from reference TRBV18 and TRBJ1-5, is NAGVMQNPRHLVRRRGQEARLRCSPMKGHSHVYWYRQLPEEGLKFMVYLQKENIIDESGMPKERFSAEFPKEGPSILRIQQVVRGDSAAYFCASSLGTVSNQPQHFGDGTRLSIL.

The chain joins TRBV5-4 to TRBJ1-2, with D unresolved. This CDR3 spans 12 amino acids. Per the germline V gene, CDR1 is SGHNT and CDR2 is YYREEE (reference sequence). V gave up 1 base and J gave up 4 bases, with 5 bases separating them. CDR3 protein: CASSLHGYGYTF. As DNA, the CDR3 is TGTGCCAGCAGCTTGCACGGCTATGGCTACACCTTC.

The chain has TRBV15 and TRBJ2-3; 7 bases map to TRBD1. The CDR3 runs to 17 residues. With 0 bases clipped from V and 5 bases from J, the junction kept 11 bases outside the gene matches. Germline V gene data show CDR1 as LNHNV and CDR2 as YYDKDF (reference sequence). CDR3: CATSRDTPGTAGDTQYF. The CDR3 DNA follows: TGTGCCACCAGCAGAGATACCCCAGGGACAGCCGGAGATACGCAGTATTTT.

The chain couples TRBV28 to TRBJ1-5; perhaps TRBD1 as D (6 bases). Looked up from germline, CDR1 is MDHEN and CDR2 is SYDVKM. Trimming cost V 6 bases and J 6 bases, with 15 bases left between them. This CDR3 is built from 14 residues. The CDR3 nucleotides read TGTGCCAGCAGCGTCGTCGGGGGGCCTCAGCCCCAGCATTTT. This encodes CASSVVGGPQPQHF.